This record covers a single T cell receptor beta chain. The antigen it recognizes is unknown. There are no base qualities to consult, and no much larger clone falls within one base. In light of the paper, this sample's time point label describes: baseline before first vaccination. Vaccinee samples were obtained from the UK trials COV001 and COV002, which included a single-blind randomized controlled phase 2/3 trial of AZD1222 (ChAdOx1 nCoV-19) in healthy adults. For TCRbeta chain sequencing, PBMC samples from trial participants were taken at day 0 and at day 28 after the second dose. This specimen belongs to a study of T cell responses to AZD1222 COVID-19 vaccine (dated by TCRdb to the early 2020s). Regarding the study in general: Because spike-specific TCR depth and breadth did not differ between the two schedules, AZD1222 recipients who got a second dose at roughly 4 weeks were pooled with those who got a second dose at roughly 12 weeks. TCR sequencing covered 230 to 250 trial participants: 200 to 220 given two doses of AZD1222 and about 26 given two doses of MenACWY control vaccine. Enrollment into the trials was organized by age into subgroups of 18-55, 56-69 and 70-plus years, and those subgroups contained roughly 150, 30 and 60 TCR-sequenced participants, respectively. The full study reports these points: Because no day 14 peak-response samples were available, repertoires were characterized only after the peak T cell response. Conclusions about previously exposed vaccinees are limited, since just 5 or 6 AZD1222 recipients were seropositive for SARS-CoV-2 at baseline. In the small 56-69-year group, the increase in depth fell short of significance, most likely because of low power. Participants were mostly white British and included more females than males, and it was suggested by the authors that clonal diversity may have been underestimated. After two AZD1222 doses, spike-specific TCR breadth and depth were significantly higher than at day 0 and than in MenACWY recipients. Epitopes outside the regions mutated in the B.1.351 and B.1.1.7 variants were reportedly recognized by nearly half of the unique spike-specific TCRs. The whole spike protein was spanned by vaccine-associated CD4 TCRs, and dominant responses were seen in regions 160-218 and 743-854.

The CDR3 regions of human TCRbeta chains were analyzed by immunosequencing. In the source study's methods: Repertoire TCRs were checked for matches against a reference library of SARS-CoV-2-specific TCRs that had been generated using the MIRA antigen-specificity platform. Breadth was defined as the fraction of unique TCRs that were SARS-CoV-2-associated. Depth was defined as the fraction of total T cells that were SARS-CoV-2-associated. Each spike-specific TCR was assigned to its reactive spike region and to a CD4 or CD8 class using the MIRA data. Log10-transformed breadth and depth values were compared by one-way ANOVA with Sidak's multiple comparisons tests. TCRdb's version of the immuneACCESS table is confined to in-frame rearrangements and falls short of the full clone set. An unresolved V gene accounts for under half of the shortfall where checked; the remainder is of unknown origin. From that table come the V and J calls and clone size; the DNA was used to work out D and trimming. The sample has 110,000 to 150,000 clones on record, 70% to 90% of them singletons. Over 7% of the sample is held by the ten biggest clonotypes.

The TCR sequence derives from an adult in good health. This specimen was peripheral blood, taken on day 0 of AZD1222 vaccination.

The CDR3 protein: CASSAVSAGADTQYF. The DNA sequence is as follows: TGTGCCAGCAGCGCCGTCTCAGCGGGGGCAGATACGCAGTATTTT. The chain links TRBV11-2 with TRBJ2-3, with 8 bases aligning to TRBD2. V and J are trimmed by 5 bases and 4 bases, and the gene matches miss 8 bases of the junction. The CDR3 contains 15 residues, cysteine and phenylalanine counted. CDR3 DNA only is kept here, 45 bases in frame from base 1. From a lookup of the germline V gene, CDR1 and CDR2 are SGHAT and FQNNGV.